This passage covers 10 T cell receptor beta chains from one sample sequenced in a study of Graves' ophthalmopathy and Graves' hyperthyroidism. Amplifying from RNA transcripts, the study obtained TCR beta CDR3 regions. RT-PCR was first run with HTBI primers, then multiplex PCR in a second round. TCRdb processed the multiplex PCR reads anew with MiXCR; each CDR3 protein has one entry. Among hundreds of thousands of distinct CDR3 sequences listed, approximately 21% were seen once. Material: peripheral blood. Receptor source: a young woman with stable Graves' hyperthyroidism.

J is TRBJ1-2 and V is TRBV11-2, with a tentative D call TRBD1 (5 bases). V was trimmed by 9 bases and J by 4 bases, leaving 18 bases between them. The CDR3 consists of 14 residues. Germline V gene lookup returns CDR1 SGHAT and CDR2 FQNNGV. Here the CDR3 DNA reads TGTGCCAGTACGACGGGGCCTTCACTCTATGGCTACACCTTC. Its protein is CASTTGPSLYGYTF. The full variable domain, its missing parts supplied by reference TRBV11-2 and TRBJ1-2, is EAGVAQSPRYKIIEKRQSVAFWCNPISGHATLYWYQQILGQGPKLLIQFQNNGVVDDSQLPKDRFSAERLKGVDSTLKIQPAKLEDSAVYLCASTTGPSLYGYTFGSGTRLTVV.

The table lists this clonotype with many counts. The chain links TRBV28 to TRBJ2-7; D is unresolved. The CDR3 is 15 amino acids. Per the germline V gene, CDR1 is MDHEN and CDR2 is SYDVKM. Deletions cut 4 bases from V and 2 bases from J, with 15 bases between. The chain's CDR3 is CASSSRRRKTYEQYF. The CDR3 nucleotides read TGTGCCAGCAGTTCTAGGAGACGGAAGACCTACGAGCAGTACTTC.

The V call is TRBV11-2, the J call TRBJ1-1; D gene unclear. Per the germline V gene, CDR1 is SGHAT and CDR2 is FQNNGV. Trimming stripped 5 bases from V and 8 bases from J, with 12 bases between. The CDR3 is made up of 12 amino acids. The CDR3 DNA follows: TGTGCCAGCAGCCCAGAGCGATCAGAAGCTTTCTTT. Amino acid sequence: CASSPERSEAFF.

A few counts support this clonotype. V gene TRBV30 combines with J gene TRBJ1-6, with D uncertain. Trimming took off 3 bases at V and 10 bases at J, with 13 bases between the two ends. Germline V gene sequence: CDR1 GTSNPN, CDR2 SVGIG (reference sequence). The CDR3 has 13 residues. CDR3 nucleotide sequence: TGTGCCTGGAGCGCAACTCGGGGATCACCCCTCCACTTT. This gives the protein CAWSATRGSPLHF.

This clonotype has at least ten counts. The chain carries TRBV13 and TRBJ2-7, with TRBD2 identical over 8 bases. After removal of 0 bases from V and 3 bases from J, the junction contained 1 base not matched to a gene. CDR1 is PRHDT and CDR2 is FYEKMQ in the germline V gene (reference sequence). CDR3 length: 14 amino acids. The CDR3 region has the DNA TGTGCCAGCAGCTTAGGCGGGGGGGTCTACGAGCAGTACTTC. Encoded protein: CASSLGGGVYEQYF.

This clonotype occurred many times. The CDR3, as DNA: TGTGCCAGCGAGGCGGCAGGGGGACTTACAATGAACACCGGGGAGCTGTTTTTT. This encodes CASEAAGGLTMNTGELFF. The V call is TRBV2, the J call TRBJ2-2; D is possibly TRBD1 (7 bases). This CDR3 region has 18 residues. Germline V lookup: CDR1 SNHLY, CDR2 FYNNEI. The germline V and J ends were trimmed by 8 bases and 1 base, with 23 bases remaining between them.

This clonotype was recorded at least ten times. The rearrangement links TRBV6-2 or TRBV6-3 to TRBJ2-3; 8 bases line up with TRBD2. V was clipped by 7 bases and J by 0 bases; unmatched bases: 9. The CDR3 totals 16 residues. Germline loops: CDR1 MNHEY, CDR2 SVGEGT. CDR3 nucleotides: TGTGCCAGCACCCCGACTAGCGCTGCTAGCACAGATACGCAGTATTTT. It specifies CASTPTSAASTDTQYF.

This clonotype has at least ten counts. This chain links TRBV5-1 with TRBJ1-6, with 7 bases lining up with TRBD1. CDR1 SGHRS and CDR2 YFSETQ come from the germline V gene. V shed 0 bases and J 6 bases; nucleotides not matched to a gene: 0. The CDR3 spans 14 residues. The CDR3 loop is CASSLGQGNSPLHF. The CDR3, as DNA: TGCGCCAGCAGCTTGGGACAGGGTAATTCACCCCTCCACTTT. Supplemented by reference TRBV5-1 and TRBJ1-6, the full variable domain reads KAGVTQTPRYLIKTRGQQVTLSCSPISGHRSVSWYQQTPGQGLQFLFEYFSETQRNKGNFPGRFSGRQFSNSRSEMNVSTLELGDSALYLCASSLGQGNSPLHFGNGTRLTVT.

This clonotype occurred many times. Since a much larger clone is just one base distant, this may be a read error. The chain recombines TRBV6-1 with TRBJ2-3; 8 positions agree with TRBD2. Germline CDR1 reads MNHNS; CDR2 reads SASEGT. The CDR3 contains 14 residues. CDR3: CASSESGSTDTRYF. The DNA for the CDR3 is TGTGCCAGCAGTGAGAGCGGGAGCACAGATACGCGGTATTTT.

This clonotype came up many times. This rearrangement joins TRBV19 to TRBJ1-1; D unresolved. Germline V gives CDR1 LNHDA, CDR2 SQIVND (reference sequence). The CDR3 has 15 residues. Trimming stripped 2 bases from V and 6 bases from J, with 16 bases between. CDR3 sequence: CASSISGERVSEAFF. The CDR3, as DNA: TGTGCCAGTAGTATATCAGGCGAAAGGGTATCTGAAGCTTTCTTT.